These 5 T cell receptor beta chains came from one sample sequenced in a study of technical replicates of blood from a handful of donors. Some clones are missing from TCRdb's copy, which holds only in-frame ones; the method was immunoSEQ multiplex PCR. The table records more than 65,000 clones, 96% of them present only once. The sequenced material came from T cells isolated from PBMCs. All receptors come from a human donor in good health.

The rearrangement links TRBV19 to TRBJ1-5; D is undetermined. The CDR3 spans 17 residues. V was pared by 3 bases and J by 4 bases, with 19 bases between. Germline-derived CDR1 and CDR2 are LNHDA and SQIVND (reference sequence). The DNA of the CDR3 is TGTGCCAGTAGTATGGCGGCCCCGACCGTCCCTAATCAGCCCCAGCATTTT. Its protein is CASSMAAPTVPNQPQHF.

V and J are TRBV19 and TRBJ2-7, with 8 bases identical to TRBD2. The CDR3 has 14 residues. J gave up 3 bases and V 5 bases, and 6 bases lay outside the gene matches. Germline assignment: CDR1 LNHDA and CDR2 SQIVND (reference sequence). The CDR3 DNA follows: TGTGCCAGTAGTTTTCCCGGGACTAGCTACGAGCAGTACTTC. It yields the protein CASSFPGTSYEQYF.

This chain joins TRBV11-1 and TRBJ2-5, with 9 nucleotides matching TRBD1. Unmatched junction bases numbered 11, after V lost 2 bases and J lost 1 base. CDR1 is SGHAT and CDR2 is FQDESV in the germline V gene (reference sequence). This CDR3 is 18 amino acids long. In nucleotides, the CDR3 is TGTGCCAGCAGCTTAATGACAGGGGGAGGTGTCGGCCAAGAGACCCAGTACTTC. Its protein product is CASSLMTGGGVGQETQYF.

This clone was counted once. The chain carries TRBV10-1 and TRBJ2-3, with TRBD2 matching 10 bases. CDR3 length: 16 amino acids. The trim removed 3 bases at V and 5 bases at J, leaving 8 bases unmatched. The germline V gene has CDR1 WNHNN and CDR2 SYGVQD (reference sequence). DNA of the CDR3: TGCGCCAGCAGTGATTTTACTAGCGGGATGAAAGATACGCAGTATTTT. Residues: CASSDFTSGMKDTQYF.

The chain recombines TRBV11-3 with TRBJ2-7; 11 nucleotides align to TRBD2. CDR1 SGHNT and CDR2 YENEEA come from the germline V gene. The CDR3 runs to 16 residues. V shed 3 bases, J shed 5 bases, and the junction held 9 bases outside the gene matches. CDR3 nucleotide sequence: TGTGCCAGCAGCTTGCAGCTAGCGGGAGGTTCCCACGAGCAGTACTTC. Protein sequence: CASSLQLAGGSHEQYF.